This T cell receptor (beta chain) was recorded in a study of T cells in Graves' hyperthyroidism and ophthalmopathy. Amplification of TCR beta CDR3 regions was performed using RNA transcripts as template. The HTBI primer set drove a first-round RT-PCR of the TCR CDR3. Each CDR3 protein gets one entry after TCRdb re-called the multiplex PCR reads with MiXCR. The sample lists under 700,000 distinct CDR3 sequences, over 15% occurring once. Germline trimming cut 6 bases from V and 6 bases from J; bases unmatched to any gene: 8. The CDR3 length is 15 residues. In its sample, this clonotype was seen a few times.

This TCR derives from a woman aged 18-29 years with Graves' hyperthyroidism. Sequencing was done on a sample of blood. This chain uses TRBV12-3 or TRBV12-4 with TRBJ2-2, with TRBD2 matching over 9 bases. CDR3 in amino acids: CASRRSGGRAGELFF. The CDR3 DNA is TGTGCCAGCAGGAGGAGCGGGGGGCGTGCCGGGGAGCTGTTTTTT.